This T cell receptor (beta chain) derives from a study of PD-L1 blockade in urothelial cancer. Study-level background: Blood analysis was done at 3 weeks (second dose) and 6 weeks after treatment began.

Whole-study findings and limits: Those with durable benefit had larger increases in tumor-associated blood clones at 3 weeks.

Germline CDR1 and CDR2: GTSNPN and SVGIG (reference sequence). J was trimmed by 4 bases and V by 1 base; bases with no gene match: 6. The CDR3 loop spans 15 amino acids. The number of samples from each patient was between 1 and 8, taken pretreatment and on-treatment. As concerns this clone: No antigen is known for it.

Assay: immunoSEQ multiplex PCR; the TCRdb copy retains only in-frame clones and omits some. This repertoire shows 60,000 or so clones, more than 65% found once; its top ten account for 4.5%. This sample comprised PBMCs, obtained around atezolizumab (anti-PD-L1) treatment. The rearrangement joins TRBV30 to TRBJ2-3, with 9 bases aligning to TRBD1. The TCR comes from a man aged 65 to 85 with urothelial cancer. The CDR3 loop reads CAWSAGQGLSDTQYF. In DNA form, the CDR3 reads TGTGCCTGGAGTGCGGGACAGGGACTTTCAGATACGCAGTATTTT.